This T cell receptor beta chain was identified during a study of cytomegalovirus exposure and HLA in healthy donors. The CDR3 totals 16 residues. V lost 3 bases to trimming and J lost 1 base; unmatched junction nucleotides: 7. The germline CDR1 and CDR2 sequences are SGHTA and FQGNSA. Clones were read by immunoSEQ multiplex PCR, and TCRdb kept only the in-frame ones, dropping some. The repertoire holds about 130,000 clones, with roughly 90% as singletons. The sample was PBMCs. The receptor was derived from a young man in good health and CMV-seronegative. The chain combines TRBV7-2 with TRBJ1-1; 8 positions match TRBD1. As DNA, the CDR3 is TGTGCCAGCAGCTTGGCAACAGGGGGATCGAACACTGAAGCTTTCTTT. Protein: CASSLATGGSNTEAFF.